The 30 T cell receptor beta chains below all came from one sample that was sequenced in a study of blood T cell repertoires in COVID-19. TCRdb keeps only in-frame clones here, not all; method: immunoSEQ multiplex PCR. Found here are about 410,000 clones, roughly 90% of them singletons; the top ten hold roughly 1.5%. Source material: peripheral blood. Receptors originate from a woman between 40 and 55 years old with COVID-19, enrolled during active disease.

The rearrangement links TRBV19 to TRBJ1-1; D gene uncertain. The CDR3 contains 15 residues. Germline CDR1 is LNHDA and CDR2 is SQIVND (reference sequence). Trimming stripped 6 bases from V and 1 base from J, with 15 bases between. CDR3 bases: TGTGCCAGTAGCGGACTCCGGCTGGGGAACACTGAAGCTTTCTTT. It yields the protein CASSGLRLGNTEAFF.

This CDR3 is CASSEAGGGRLIEAFF. CDR3 in DNA: TGTGCCAGCAGTGAAGCTGGAGGGGGCAGACTTATTGAAGCTTTCTTT. This rearrangement joins TRBV6-1 to TRBJ1-1; 7 nucleotides align to TRBD1. V was pared by 0 bases and J by 7 bases, with 11 bases of the junction left unmatched. Germline V lookup: CDR1 MNHNS, CDR2 SASEGT. The CDR3 is 16 amino acids.

This clone was picked up a small number of times. This chain joins TRBV6-5 and TRBJ1-5; weak D call: TRBD1 (5 bases). Germline CDR1 reads MNHEY; CDR2 reads SVGAGI. This CDR3 is 16 amino acids long. Trimming cost V 0 bases and J 7 bases, with 16 bases left between them. In DNA form, the CDR3 reads TGTGCCAGCAGTTACTCTCCGTTGGGGGGAGGCCAGCCCCAGCATTTT. Amino acid sequence: CASSYSPLGGGQPQHF.

CDR3 nucleotides: TGTGCCAGCAGTTACCTCGTCCCGGGGACAGCTACTAATGAAAAACTGTTTTTT. It is translated as CASSYLVPGTATNEKLFF. This rearrangement joins TRBV6-2 or TRBV6-3 to TRBJ1-4, with TRBD1 matching 7 bases. The trim removed 2 bases at V and 2 bases at J, leaving 11 bases unmatched. Germline CDR1 is MNHEY and CDR2 is SVGEGT. The CDR3 runs 18 residues.

This sequence joins TRBV6-1 and TRBJ1-2; TRBD1 aligns across 7 bases. The germline V gene encodes CDR1 MNHNS and CDR2 SASEGT. The CDR3 sequence is 15 residues long. Trimming removed 3 bases from V and 6 bases from J; junction bases left unmatched: 10. CDR3 nucleotide sequence: TGTGCCAGCAGTGAGCTTTCGGACAGGCGGGATGGCTACACCTTC. This translates into CASSELSDRRDGYTF.

This chain's CDR3 is CASSSRALGSGNTIYF. CDR3 nucleotides: TGCGCCAGCAGCTCGAGGGCACTTGGCTCTGGAAACACCATATATTTT. V gene TRBV5-1 combines with J gene TRBJ1-3; D remains unclear. This CDR3 has 16 residues. The V and J ends lost 3 bases and 0 bases respectively, with 13 bases between them. The germline V gene has CDR1 SGHRS and CDR2 YFSETQ.

CDR3 sequence: CASSLRGDRVYEQYF. The CDR3 region has the DNA TGTGCCAGCAGCCTCCGAGGGGACAGGGTGTACGAGCAGTACTTC. The rearrangement links TRBV27 to TRBJ2-7; 9 bases align to TRBD1. Germline values: CDR1 MNHEY, CDR2 SMNVEV (reference sequence). The ends lost 6 bases at V and 4 bases at J; junction bases unmatched: 10. The CDR3 runs 15 residues.

This clone showed up just a few times. The chain carries TRBV19 and TRBJ2-2, with a weak D call TRBD1 (5 bases). The germline CDR1 and CDR2 sequences are LNHDA and SQIVND (reference sequence). The CDR3 has 13 residues. V gave up 3 bases and J gave up 7 bases, with 9 bases separating them. The CDR3 sequence: CASSMGRGGELFF. In DNA form, the CDR3 reads TGTGCCAGTAGTATGGGGCGTGGCGGGGAGCTGTTTTTT.

The J gene is TRBJ2-3, the V gene TRBV7-8; no clear D gene. The CDR3 is made up of 18 amino acids. Deletions cut 2 bases from V and 1 base from J, with 19 bases between. Germline CDR1 is SGHVS and CDR2 is FQNEAQ. CDR3 in DNA: TGTGCCAGCAGCTTATTCGGAGATTCACTCCCAGGCACAGATACGCAGTATTTT. This codes for CASSLFGDSLPGTDTQYF.

The chain recombines TRBV28 with TRBJ2-3, with D tentatively TRBD2 (7 bases). The CDR3 is 16 residues long. V was trimmed by 2 bases and J by 6 bases, leaving 18 bases between them. CDR1 and CDR2 from the germline V gene are MDHEN and SYDVKM. CDR3 in amino acids: CASSLRLADREDTQYF. CDR3 DNA: TGTGCCAGCAGTTTAAGGCTAGCGGACAGAGAGGATACGCAGTATTTT.

The chain links TRBV4-3 to TRBJ1-1; no firm D call. The germline V gene encodes CDR1 LGHNA and CDR2 YSLEER. This CDR3 has 15 amino acids. Trimming took off 0 bases at V and 6 bases at J, with 14 bases between the two ends. CDR3 in DNA: TGCGCCAGCAGCCAAGATGGGCCTATCTCCGCTGAAGCTTTCTTT. Translated, it gives CASSQDGPISAEAFF.

The chain has TRBV3-1 (or the pseudogene TRBV3-2) and TRBJ2-3; unclear D gene. Germline V gives CDR1 LGHDT, CDR2 YNNKEL (reference sequence). Trimming pared 1 base from V and 1 base from J, leaving 9 bases between. This CDR3 has 15 amino acids. The CDR3 protein is CASSQGVLGTDTQYF. For the CDR3, the DNA is TGTGCCAGCAGCCAAGGAGTTTTGGGCACAGATACGCAGTATTTT.

This clone is a singleton in its sample. The rearrangement uses TRBV25-1 and TRBJ2-1, with 8 nucleotides matching TRBD2. Germline V lookup: CDR1 MGHDK, CDR2 SYGVNS. With V trimmed by 8 bases and J by 7 bases, 7 bases remained unmatched. The CDR3 consists of 13 residues. CDR3 bases: TGTGCCAGCGAAGCGGGAGATCGAAATGAGCAGTTCTTC. Translated, it gives CASEAGDRNEQFF.

V usage is TRBV6-2 or TRBV6-3 and J usage is TRBJ1-6, with 9 bases lining up with TRBD1. Germline loops: CDR1 MNHEY, CDR2 SVGEGT. CDR3 length: 14 residues. V lost 3 bases and J lost 9; bases outside the gene matches: 3. CDR3 amino acids: CASSYVTGGSPLHF. CDR3 DNA: TGTGCCAGCAGTTATGTGACAGGGGGTTCACCCCTCCACTTT.

The chain joins TRBV29-1 to TRBJ1-2; D unclear. With 4 bases removed from V and 7 bases from J, the gap between germline ends came to 19 bases. This CDR3 region has 14 residues. CDR1 and CDR2 (germline): SQVTM, ANQGSEA. This chain's CDR3 is CSVGRSSTPGGYTF. The CDR3 DNA is TGCAGCGTTGGTCGTTCCTCAACTCCTGGTGGCTACACCTTC.

The chain is built from TRBV24-1 and TRBJ1-6; TRBD1 might be the D (6 bases). Per germline, CDR1 KGHDR and CDR2 SFDVKD. V lost 9 bases, J lost 0 bases, and 26 bases lay in between. CDR3 length equals 20 residues. The CDR3 reads CATSPHGQPSESSYNSPLHF. In nucleotides, the CDR3 is TGTGCCACCTCACCCCATGGACAGCCTTCCGAGAGCTCCTATAATTCACCCCTCCACTTT.

The chain uses TRBV19 and TRBJ2-1; 7 nucleotides align to TRBD2. CDR1 is LNHDA and CDR2 is SQIVND in the germline V gene (reference sequence). CDR3 length equals 14 residues. V lost 3 bases to trimming and J lost 7 bases; unmatched junction nucleotides: 6. CDR3 loop: CASSIGGSLNEQFF. CDR3 sequence (DNA): TGTGCCAGTAGTATCGGCGGGAGTCTGAATGAGCAGTTCTTC.

The chain has TRBV19 and TRBJ2-5; D perhaps matches TRBD2 (6 bases). The ends were cut back, 5 bases at V and 5 bases at J, with 15 bases in the middle. The germline V gene encodes CDR1 LNHDA and CDR2 SQIVND (reference sequence). The CDR3 runs 14 residues. The CDR3 loop reads CASSGPRGMETQYF. CDR3 bases: TGTGCCAGTAGTGGCCCACGGGGGATGGAGACCCAGTACTTC. Supplemented by reference TRBV19 and TRBJ2-5, the full variable domain reads DGGITQSPKYLFRKEGQNVTLSCEQNLNHDAMYWYRQDPGQGLRLIYYSQIVNDFQKGDIAEGYSVSREKKESFPLTVTSAQKNPTAFYLCASSGPRGMETQYFGPGTRLLVL.

A single count supports this clone. J is TRBJ2-3 and V is TRBV27; D perhaps matches TRBD1 (6 bases). Germline assignment: CDR1 MNHEY and CDR2 SMNVEV (reference sequence). The CDR3 is 14 residues long. Trimming took 3 bases from V and 7 from J, leaving 14 bases between them. DNA for the CDR3: TGTGCCAGCAGTTTGGGGGCCCTGGGGAATACGCAGTATTTT. It is translated as CASSLGALGNTQYF.

The chain carries TRBV10-3 and TRBJ1-1, with 10 nucleotides matching TRBD1. Germline assignment: CDR1 ENHRY and CDR2 SYGVKD. The V gene end was trimmed by 4 bases and the J gene end by 4 bases; junction bases not matched to a gene: 9. This CDR3 has 16 amino acids. CDR3 in amino acids: CAISASSGTGVTEAFF. CDR3 nucleotide sequence: TGTGCCATCAGTGCCTCTTCCGGGACAGGGGTCACTGAAGCTTTCTTT.

V usage is TRBV19 and J usage is TRBJ2-7; no reliable D call. Trimming took 3 bases from V and 3 from J, leaving 15 bases between them. The germline CDR1 and CDR2 sequences are LNHDA and SQIVND (reference sequence). The CDR3 is made up of 15 amino acids. The CDR3 loop is CASSMTEQFNYEQYF. The CDR3 nucleotides read TGTGCCAGTAGTATGACTGAACAATTCAACTACGAGCAGTACTTC.

This clone is a singleton in its sample. The CDR3 sequence is CASSFAFGYTF. In DNA, the CDR3 is TGTGCCAGCAGTTTCGCGTTTGGCTACACCTTC. The chain couples TRBV28 to TRBJ1-2; D not resolved. Trimming shortened V by 3 bases and J by 7 bases, and 6 bases separated the two germline ends. Germline CDR1 reads MDHEN; CDR2 reads SYDVKM. The length of the CDR3 is 11 residues.

The rearrangement links TRBV9 to TRBJ1-5, with D maybe TRBD1 (5 bases). This CDR3 is 14 amino acids long. Germline V gene lookup returns CDR1 SGDLS and CDR2 YYNGEE. Trimming shortened V by 1 base and J by 3 bases, and 8 bases separated the two germline ends. The CDR3 DNA sequence: TGTGCCAGCAGCGTACAGGGCTACAATCAGCCCCAGCATTTT. Amino acid sequence: CASSVQGYNQPQHF. Complete variable domain (other parts from reference TRBV9 and TRBJ1-5): DSGVTQTPKHLITATGQRVTLRCSPRSGDLSVYWYQQSLDQGLQFLIQYYNGEERAKGNILERFSAQQFPDLHSELNLSSLELGDSALYFCASSVQGYNQPQHFGDGTRLSIL.

The chain links TRBV27 to TRBJ1-2; possibly TRBD1 for D (6 bases). Looked up from germline, CDR1 is MNHEY and CDR2 is SMNVEV (reference sequence). The CDR3 has 14 residues. With 5 bases removed from V and 4 bases from J, the gap between germline ends came to 14 bases. CDR3 sequence reads: CASSRGTGFYGYTF. The CDR3 DNA is TGTGCCAGCAGTAGAGGAACAGGGTTCTATGGCTACACCTTC.

The chain uses TRBV7-9 and TRBJ2-7; weak D call: TRBD2 (5 bases). Germline V gene sequence: CDR1 SEHNR, CDR2 FQNEAQ (reference sequence). V lost 6 bases and J lost 6, with 15 bases in between. This CDR3 spans 13 amino acids. This CDR3 reads CASRDLSAGEQYF. CDR3 nucleotides: TGTGCCAGCAGGGACTTATCTGCTGGCGAGCAGTACTTC.

This chain joins TRBV2 and TRBJ2-1; 7 bases map to TRBD2. The CDR3 is made up of 15 amino acids. Germline CDR1 and CDR2: SNHLY and FYNNEI. The V segment lost 3 bases and the J segment 0 bases; nucleotides outside the gene matches: 2. As DNA, the CDR3 is TGTGCCAGCAGTGAGCGGGGGAGCTCCTACAATGAGCAGTTCTTC. Its translation: CASSERGSSYNEQFF.

The V gene is TRBV30, the J gene TRBJ1-2, with 8 positions matching TRBD1. From germline, CDR1 is GTSNPN and CDR2 SVGIG (reference sequence). The CDR3 has 16 amino acids. The junction had 10 bases not matched to a gene; V was cut back by 0 bases and J by 4 bases. CDR3 in amino acids: CAWSVMVTGAVYGYTF. CDR3 DNA sequence: TGTGCCTGGAGTGTTATGGTGACAGGGGCAGTCTATGGCTACACCTTC.

The chain is built from TRBV28 and TRBJ2-5; the match to TRBD2 covers 8 bases. With 6 bases clipped from V and 2 bases from J, the junction kept 11 bases outside the gene matches. The CDR3 spans 16 residues. Germline CDR1 reads MDHEN; CDR2 reads SYDVKM. The CDR3 nucleotides read TGTGCCAGCAGCCAACGGAGACTAGCGAGACAAGAGACCCAGTACTTC. Amino acids: CASSQRRLARQETQYF.

The V and J genes are TRBV24-1 and TRBJ2-7; 13 positions match TRBD2. Unmatched junction bases numbered 11, after V lost 4 bases and J lost 6 bases. Looked up from germline, CDR1 is KGHDR and CDR2 is SFDVKD. There are 17 residues in the CDR3. The CDR3 coding sequence is TGTGCCACCAGTGAGACGAGACTAGCGGGGGGAAGCTTCGAGCAGTACTTC. It encodes CATSETRLAGGSFEQYF.

Only a few counts were recorded for this clone. The rearrangement links TRBV19 to TRBJ2-7, with D possibly matching TRBD2 (6 bases). The germline V and J ends were trimmed by 5 bases and 2 bases, with 13 bases remaining between them. Per the germline V gene, CDR1 is LNHDA and CDR2 is SQIVND (reference sequence). This CDR3 is 14 amino acids long. CDR3 bases: TGTGCCAGTAGTGAGGGACTCCACCCCTACGAGCAGTACTTC. Its translation: CASSEGLHPYEQYF. The full variable domain, with the rest looked up from reference TRBV19 and TRBJ2-7, is DGGITQSPKYLFRKEGQNVTLSCEQNLNHDAMYWYRQDPGQGLRLIYYSQIVNDFQKGDIAEGYSVSREKKESFPLTVTSAQKNPTAFYLCASSEGLHPYEQYFGPGTRLTVT.